This T cell receptor beta chain was retrieved from a study of T cells in Graves' hyperthyroidism and ophthalmopathy (dated by TCRdb to about 2019). For the wider study: Peripheral blood was collected at initial diagnosis, before any treatment. The 75 to 100 discovery patients were divided at random into training and test sets in a 7:3 ratio. To identify distinguishing TCR V-J signatures, a discovery cohort of some 100 patients was used, comprising approximately 40 with Graves' ophthalmopathy and 57 with stable Graves' hyperthyroidism. TCR Vbeta CDR3 sequencing of 140 or so peripheral blood samples (43 ophthalmopathy, 75 hyperthyroidism and roughly 17 progressor patients) is reported in the paper. Prospective prediction of ophthalmopathy was tested in an independent validation cohort consisting of under 20 hyperthyroidism patients and more than 15 patients who later progressed to ophthalmopathy. After blood sampling, hyperthyroidism patients were treated with methimazole at a starting dose of 30 mg daily, and ophthalmopathy patients were treated with high-dose intravenous methylprednisolone. The study also compared thyroid tissue and blood T-cell repertoires from about six Graves' hyperthyroidism patients. General study outcomes and caveats: A 13 V-J signature model separated ophthalmopathy from stable hyperthyroidism, with approximately 87% sensitivity and 81% to 82% specificity in cross-validation and 80%/75% in testing. In validation, the model predicted progression to ophthalmopathy a median of about 6.8 months before onset, with approximately 68% sensitivity and roughly 79% specificity. Most expanded thyroid clonotypes (frequency above 0.001) were also detected in blood, a finding suggesting that blood repertoires may reflect thyroid immune responses. No statistical method was used to set the sample size in advance, and investigators knew the group allocation.

TCR beta CDR3 regions were amplified from RNA transcripts. A first-round RT-PCR of the TCR CDR3 used the HTBI primer set with the Qiagen OneStep RT-PCR kit. A second multiplex PCR round built the libraries, followed by size selection and purification. Libraries were sequenced paired-end with 100 bp reads on an Illumina HiSeq2000. Processing in the source paper ran as follows. SOAPnuke was used to process the raw data, removing reads that contained adapters or uncalled bases, had a mean Phred below 15, or lacked an exact match to the constant primer or identifier. COPE v1.2.5 was used to merge the high-quality paired reads, and each unique nucleotide sequence was defined as a clonotype. MiTCR v1.1 was used to align clonotypes to the IMGT TRBV, TRBD and TRBJ reference segments. Only V-J combinations with frequency above 0.0001, covering 99% to 99.2% of repertoires, were analysed. The TCS score was defined as the ratio of F50 (clonal expansion) to E x V (chaos), calculated using BLOSUM62-based TCRdist between CDR3 peptides within each V-J. Welch's t-statistics and random forest reduced approximately 520 V-J features to under 15, which were used in a naive Bayes classifier (R e1071). TCRdb trimmed the raw reads at Q25, called clones with MiXCR and kept productive beta chains. Rows are combined by CDR3 protein, so each entry shows the most common genes and DNA. TCRdb, not the authors, supplied the V and J calls. A total of a few hundred thousand distinct CDR3 sequences appear in this sample, about 14% of them only once. Of the sample, approximately 15% falls within the top ten clones.

Stable Graves' hyperthyroidism was defined as no progression to ophthalmopathy during 18 months of follow-up. The hyperthyroidism patients were between 18 and 65 years old and newly diagnosed, with a disease duration of less than 2 months. Any patient with an uncontrolled infection, another autoimmune disease, pregnancy or lactation was excluded. Diagnoses relied on clinical symptoms, serum thyroxine and TRAb, thyroid ultrasound and orbital computed tomography. PBMCs were separated from roughly 9.6 ml of fresh peripheral blood using Ficoll-Paque density gradient centrifugation. Trizol reagent was used to extract total RNA, and RNA quality was then checked on an Agilent 2100 Bioanalyzer. This clonotype was observed many times. The clone's antigen remains unknown. Base qualities are not at hand, and no much larger clone is one base apart. The sample consisted of blood. This TCR was sampled from a middle-aged woman with Graves' hyperthyroidism.

The CDR3 has the sequence CASSDYLVEEAFF. The DNA is TGTGCCAGCAGTGATTATTTGGTGGAGGAAGCTTTCTTT. The chain links TRBV2 with TRBJ1-1; the D gene lacks a confident call. Cut back by 3 bases and 8 bases, the V and J ends lie 13 bases apart. As encoded in the germline V gene, CDR1 is SNHLY while CDR2 is FYNNEI. From its cysteine to its phenylalanine, the CDR3 spans 13 amino acids. The entry retains the CDR3 DNA only, 39 bases that are in frame from base 1.